Included here is one T cell receptor beta chain sequence, with context. Per germline, CDR1 MNHEY and CDR2 SVGAGI. The V and J ends lost 7 bases and 8 bases, in that order; junction bases with no gene match: 8. This CDR3 region has 14 residues. The data are from a study of blood T cell repertoires in COVID-19. Authors' analysis steps: Amplified reference gene primers provided the basis for estimating nucleated cell counts. Libraries were prepared by immunoSEQ multiplex PCR; TCRdb keeps only in-frame clonotypes and omits some of them. D and trimming were read from the DNA, whereas the V and J calls and clone size are those reported in that table. The data hold 150,000 to 200,000 clones, with about 89% observed a single time.

Material: peripheral blood. This clonotype originated in a man in his forties with active or convalescent COVID-19. This chain links TRBV6-5 with TRBJ2-3; TRBD1 matches at 11 bases. CDR3 DNA: TGTGCCAGCACCGAGGACAGGGGGCGAGCTACGCAGTATTTT. It is translated as CASTEDRGRATQYF.